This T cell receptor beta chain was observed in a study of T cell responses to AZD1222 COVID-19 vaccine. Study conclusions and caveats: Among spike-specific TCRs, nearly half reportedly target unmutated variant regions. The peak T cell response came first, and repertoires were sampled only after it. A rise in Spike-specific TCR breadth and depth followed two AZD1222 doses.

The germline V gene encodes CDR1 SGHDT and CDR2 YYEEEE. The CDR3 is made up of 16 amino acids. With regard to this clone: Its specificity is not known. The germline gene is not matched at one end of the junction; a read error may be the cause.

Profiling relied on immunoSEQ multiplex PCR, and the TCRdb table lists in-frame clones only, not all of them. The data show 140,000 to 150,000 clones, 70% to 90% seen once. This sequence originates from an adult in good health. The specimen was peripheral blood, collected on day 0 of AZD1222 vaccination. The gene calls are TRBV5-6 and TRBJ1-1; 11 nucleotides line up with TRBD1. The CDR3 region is CASSWALGTGGPEAFF. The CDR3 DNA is TGTGCCAGCAGCTGGGCCCTTGGGACAGGGGGTCCTGAGGCTTTCTTT.